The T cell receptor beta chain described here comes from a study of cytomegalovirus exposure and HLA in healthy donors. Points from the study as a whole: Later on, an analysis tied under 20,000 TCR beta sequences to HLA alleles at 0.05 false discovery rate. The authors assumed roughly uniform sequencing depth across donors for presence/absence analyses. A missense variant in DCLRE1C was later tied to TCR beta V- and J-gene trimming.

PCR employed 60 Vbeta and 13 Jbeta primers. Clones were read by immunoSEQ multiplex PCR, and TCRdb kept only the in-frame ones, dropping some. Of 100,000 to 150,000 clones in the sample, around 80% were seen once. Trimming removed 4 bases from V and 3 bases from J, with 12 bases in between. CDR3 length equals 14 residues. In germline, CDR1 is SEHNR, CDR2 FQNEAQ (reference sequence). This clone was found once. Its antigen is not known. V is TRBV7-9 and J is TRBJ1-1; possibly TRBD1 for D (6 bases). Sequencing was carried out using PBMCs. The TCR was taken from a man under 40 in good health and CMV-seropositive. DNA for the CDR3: TGTGCCAGCAGCTCCTCAGGGGATCACACTGAAGCTTTCTTT. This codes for CASSSSGDHTEAFF.